This T cell receptor beta chain is from a study of blood T cell repertoires in COVID-19. Overall study context: From T cells, B-cell-depleted T cells, or PBMCs came the material, which was cDNA or gDNA.

The CDR3 extends over 15 amino acids. Per germline, CDR1 MNHEY and CDR2 SVGAGI. The V gene end was trimmed by 6 bases and the J gene end by 7 bases; junction bases not matched to a gene: 12. Per the original data handling: Amplification of reference gene primers was used by the study to estimate nucleated cell counts. The assay was immunoSEQ multiplex PCR, and TCRdb's table has in-frame clones only and misses some. V and J calls and clone size are as listed in that table; D and trimming were resolved from the DNA. The sample yields about 140,000 clones, 85% to 90% seen once. This clone was seen a single time.

J is TRBJ2-1 and V is TRBV6-5; 7 nucleotides match TRBD1. Material for sequencing was peripheral blood. The TCR sequence derives from a woman aged 80 or older with acute or convalescent COVID-19. As DNA, the CDR3 is TGTGCCAGCAGCATTGGTGAGGGGGCGTATAATGAGCAGTTCTTC. Encoded protein: CASSIGEGAYNEQFF.